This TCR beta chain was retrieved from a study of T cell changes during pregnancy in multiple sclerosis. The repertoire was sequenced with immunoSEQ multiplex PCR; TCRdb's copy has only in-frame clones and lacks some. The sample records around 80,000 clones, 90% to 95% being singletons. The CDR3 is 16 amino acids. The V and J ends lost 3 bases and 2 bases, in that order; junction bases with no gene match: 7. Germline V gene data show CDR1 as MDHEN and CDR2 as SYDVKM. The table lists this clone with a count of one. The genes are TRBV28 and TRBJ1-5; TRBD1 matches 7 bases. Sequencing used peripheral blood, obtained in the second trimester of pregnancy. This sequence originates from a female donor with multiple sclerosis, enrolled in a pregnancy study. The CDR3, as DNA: TGTGCCAGCAGTTTGACAGGGAAACCTGGCAATCAGCCCCAGCATTTT. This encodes CASSLTGKPGNQPQHF.